This T cell receptor (beta chain) was profiled in a study of shared clonotypes between healthy human individuals (dated by TCRdb to between 2020 and 2021). Concerning the study at large: A couple of women and a few men aged 18 to 49 years were included in the cohort. Each donor's leukapheresis produced roughly between about 0.9 and 9.5 billion PBMCs. The study deeply sequenced blood TCR repertoires of about five healthy adults to estimate repertoire size and the extent of clonotype sharing between individuals. Libraries were prepared and TCR repertoires were sequenced by different laboratories using diverse techniques, in order to increase sequencing depth and limit assay-specific biases. For each donor, three plates each were used for CD4 naive and CD4 memory, two plates were used for CD8 naive, and one plate was used for CD8 memory.

On this clone itself: It has no known antigen specificity. Per-nucleotide qualities are absent, and no much larger clonotype sits a single base away.

TCR CDR3 regions were amplified from genomic DNA by multiplex PCR using the deep immunoSEQ assay. Extracted genomic DNA from each cell subset was spread evenly across all wells of several immunoSEQ 96-well plates, with each plate serving as a replicate. For sorted subsets, roughly 200 ng of genomic DNA, equivalent to 30,000 or so T cell genomes, went into each replicate PCR. Purified libraries were quantified with a Qubit 3.0 fluorometer, sized on a Bioanalyzer 2100, and re-quantified with the KAPA Library Quantification kit. Each immunoSEQ 96-well plate was sequenced on its own single-read 150-cycle Illumina NextSeq 550 flow cell. Per the source publication's procedure: Because the immunoSEQ output included only junctional sequences and no quality scores, the filtering could not be the same as the filtering used for full-length reads. To assign V/J genes and CDR3, sequences were annotated using PyIR, a Python wrapper for IgBLAST v1.9, with IMGT germline references. Reads with weak V/J assignments (E-value above 1e-6), missing CDR3, stop codons, out-of-frame junctions, or ambiguous translated residues were removed. V3J clonotypes were defined as sequences sharing an identical inferred V gene, J gene, and CDR3 amino acid sequence. The percentage overlap between two repertoires was calculated by dividing the number of shared unique clonotypes by the size of the smaller repertoire. Repertoire richness was assessed with RTK rarefaction, the Chao1 estimator, and Recon v2.1 estimates of unobserved clonotypes. Generation probabilities were computed with OLGA for all TCRbeta clonotypes obtained by the gDNA method from several donors. Imported from immuneACCESS, the table was reduced by TCRdb to in-frame sequences with V and J called. These copies leave out some clones; in studies compared against another copy, an unresolved V gene accounts for under half, and the cause of the remainder is not known. The V and J calls and clone size were taken over from that table, and D and trimming were inferred from the DNA. The table for this sample lists tens of thousands of clones; about 61% of them were counted only once. The top ten clonotypes cover approximately 56% of the sample.

Germline trimming: 8 bases from V, 1 base from J; junction bases outside gene matches: 10. From the cysteine up to the phenylalanine, the CDR3 has a length of 15 residues. Only the CDR3 DNA stays, 45 bases, in frame from base 1. Per the germline V gene, SGHRS is the CDR1 and YFSETQ is the CDR2. The full study reports these points: Estimated clonotype richness was generally larger for naive than for memory subsets. Compared with non-shared clonotypes, clonotypes shared by all four sorted-subset donors had higher generation probabilities. Even with the large sequencing depth, rarefaction of the sorted-subset datasets indicated that sequencing was incomplete. Because the study included a small number of donors, the genetic and exposure-history diversity represented was limited. Sampling was restricted to blood, and TCR repertoires in tissues likely differ from the TCR repertoires found in blood. When a few donors were compared, the shared fraction of clonotypes was around 5% for naive CD4, 3.5% to 4% for naive CD8, 2.3% for memory CD4, and 0.4% for memory CD8. Pairwise subsampling led to the expectation that sequencing depth would affect the degree of clonotype sharing among donors.

Donors were healthy HIV-negative adults with no recently reported acute infections or vaccinations. All donors were Caucasian adults living in Nashville, Tennessee, USA. CD8 memory samples consisted of magnetically selected CD45RO+ cells combined with CCR7-negative CD45RA+ effector memory (TemRA) cells. Blood was collected by leukapheresis, and PBMCs were isolated by Ficoll-Histopaque density gradient centrifugation and then cryopreserved in liquid nitrogen vapor phase. Analytical flow cytometry was used to check the purity and quantity of every magnetically sorted T cell population. From each sorted fraction, genomic DNA was isolated and quantified by UV absorbance on a Nanodrop 2000c.

The receptor's source is a man younger than 45 in good health. Sequences were obtained from memory CD8+ T cells sorted from blood. Taken with the paper, the label for cell subset or site translates to: CD45RO+ cells pooled with CCR7-negative TemRA cells. The sequence is built from TRBV5-1 and TRBJ2-3; 7 central nucleotides agree with TRBD2. CDR3 protein: CASDLAATGTDTQYF. The sequenced DNA: TGCGCCAGTGATCTAGCGGCTACGGGCACAGATACGCAGTATTTT.